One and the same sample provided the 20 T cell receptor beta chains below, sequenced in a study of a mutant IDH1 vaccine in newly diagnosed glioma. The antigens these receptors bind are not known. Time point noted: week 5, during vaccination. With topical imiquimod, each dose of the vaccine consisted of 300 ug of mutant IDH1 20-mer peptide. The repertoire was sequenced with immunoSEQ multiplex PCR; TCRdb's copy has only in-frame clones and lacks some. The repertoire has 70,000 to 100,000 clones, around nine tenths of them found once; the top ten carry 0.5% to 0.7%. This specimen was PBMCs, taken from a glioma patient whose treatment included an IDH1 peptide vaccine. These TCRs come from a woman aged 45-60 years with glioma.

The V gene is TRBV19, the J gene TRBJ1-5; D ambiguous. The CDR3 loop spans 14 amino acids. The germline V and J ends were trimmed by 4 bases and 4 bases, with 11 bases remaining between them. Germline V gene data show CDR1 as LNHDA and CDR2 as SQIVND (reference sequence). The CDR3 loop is CASSNVWGNQPQHF. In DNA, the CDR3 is TGTGCCAGTAGTAACGTTTGGGGAAATCAGCCCCAGCATTTT.

Here the CDR3 reads CASSLSGGWDEQFF. CDR3 DNA sequence: TGCGCCAGCAGTCTTAGCGGGGGGTGGGATGAGCAGTTCTTC. The chain has TRBV10-2 and TRBJ2-1; 10 bases are shared with TRBD2. The CDR3 sequence is 14 residues long. Germline trimming cut 5 bases from V and 8 bases from J; bases unmatched to any gene: 6. From germline, CDR1 is WSHSY and CDR2 SAAADI.

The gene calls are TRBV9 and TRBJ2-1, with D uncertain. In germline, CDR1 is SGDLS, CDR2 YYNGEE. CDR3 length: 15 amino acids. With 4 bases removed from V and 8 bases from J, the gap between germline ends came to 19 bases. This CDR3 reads CASSPPGVGYYEQFF. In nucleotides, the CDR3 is TGTGCCAGCAGCCCTCCGGGCGTTGGGTACTATGAGCAGTTCTTC. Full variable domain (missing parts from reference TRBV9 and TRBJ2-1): DSGVTQTPKHLITATGQRVTLRCSPRSGDLSVYWYQQSLDQGLQFLIQYYNGEERAKGNILERFSAQQFPDLHSELNLSSLELGDSALYFCASSPPGVGYYEQFFGPGTRLTVL.

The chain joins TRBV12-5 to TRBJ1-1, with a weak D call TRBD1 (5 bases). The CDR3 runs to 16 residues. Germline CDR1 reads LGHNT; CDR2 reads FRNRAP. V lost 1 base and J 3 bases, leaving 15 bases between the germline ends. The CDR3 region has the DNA TGTGCTAGTGGTTTGGAGGGGCCTAGCCAATACACTGAAGCTTTCTTT. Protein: CASGLEGPSQYTEAFF.

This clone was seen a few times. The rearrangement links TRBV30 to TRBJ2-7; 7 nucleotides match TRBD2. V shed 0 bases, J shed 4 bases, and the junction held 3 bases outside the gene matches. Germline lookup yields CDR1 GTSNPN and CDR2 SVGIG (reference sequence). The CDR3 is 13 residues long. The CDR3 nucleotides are TGTGCCTGGAGTGTTGGGGGGGGATACGAGCAGTACTTC. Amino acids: CAWSVGGGYEQYF.

CDR3 in DNA: TGTGCCAGTAGTCCAACAGGGAGCTCTGGAAACACCATATATTTT. The encoded protein is CASSPTGSSGNTIYF. The V gene is TRBV19, the J gene TRBJ1-3, with D perhaps matching TRBD1 (6 bases). The V gene's germline CDR1 is LNHDA and CDR2 SQIVND (reference sequence). V was cut by 5 bases and J by 0 bases, with 11 bases left in between. This CDR3 comprises 15 residues.

CDR3: CASSLTGRDEKLFF. CDR3 nucleotide sequence: TGTGCCAGCAGCCTAACAGGGAGAGATGAAAAACTGTTTTTT. This chain links TRBV7-9 with TRBJ1-4, with D possibly TRBD1 on 6 matching bases. The CDR3 has 14 amino acids. Germline V gene data show CDR1 as SEHNR and CDR2 as FQNEAQ (reference sequence). V lost 5 bases to trimming and J lost 6 bases, with 13 bases between them.

CDR3: CASSVWGLTGELFF. The DNA of the CDR3 is TGTGCCAGCAGTGTTTGGGGTCTAACCGGGGAGCTGTTTTTT. The V call is TRBV25-1, the J call TRBJ2-2; D gene uncertain. Germline-derived CDR1 and CDR2 are MGHDK and SYGVNS. The CDR3 contains 14 residues. The germline V and J ends were trimmed by 4 bases and 5 bases, with 11 bases remaining between them.

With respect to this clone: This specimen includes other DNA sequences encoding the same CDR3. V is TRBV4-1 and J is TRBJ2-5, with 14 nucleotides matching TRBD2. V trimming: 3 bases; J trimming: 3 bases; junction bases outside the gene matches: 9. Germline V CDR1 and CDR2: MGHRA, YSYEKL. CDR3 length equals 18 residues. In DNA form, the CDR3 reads TGCGCCAGCAGCCACGGACTAGCGGGAGGTAGGGGGGAAGAGACCCAGTACTTC. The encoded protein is CASSHGLAGGRGEETQYF.

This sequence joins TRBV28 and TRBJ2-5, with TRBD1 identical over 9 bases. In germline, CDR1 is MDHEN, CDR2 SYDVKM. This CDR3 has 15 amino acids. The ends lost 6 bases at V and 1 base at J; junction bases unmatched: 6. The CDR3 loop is CASSPGGQGQETQYF. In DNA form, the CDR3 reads TGTGCCAGCAGCCCTGGGGGACAGGGCCAAGAGACCCAGTACTTC.

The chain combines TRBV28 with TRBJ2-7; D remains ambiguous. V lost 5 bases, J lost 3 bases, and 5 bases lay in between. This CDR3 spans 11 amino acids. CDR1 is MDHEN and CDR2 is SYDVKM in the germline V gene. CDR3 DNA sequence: TGTGCCAGCAGTACGGTCTACGAGCAGTACTTC. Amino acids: CASSTVYEQYF.

CDR3 amino acids: CAWSGQGGLAYYEQYF. The CDR3 DNA reads TGTGCCTGGAGCGGACAGGGGGGACTAGCGTACTACGAGCAGTACTTC. V and J are TRBV30 and TRBJ2-7; D may correspond to TRBD1 or TRBD2 (10 bases each). CDR3 length equals 16 residues. Germline V gene data show CDR1 as GTSNPN and CDR2 as SVGIG (reference sequence). V lost 3 bases, J lost 3 bases, and 21 bases lay in between.

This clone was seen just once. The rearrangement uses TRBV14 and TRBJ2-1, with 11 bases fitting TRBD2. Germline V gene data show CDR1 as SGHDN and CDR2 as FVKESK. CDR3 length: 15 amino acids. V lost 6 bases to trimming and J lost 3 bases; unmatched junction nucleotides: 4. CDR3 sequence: CASSLAGGLYNEQFF. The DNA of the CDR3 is TGTGCCAGCAGTCTAGCGGGAGGTCTCTACAATGAGCAGTTCTTC.

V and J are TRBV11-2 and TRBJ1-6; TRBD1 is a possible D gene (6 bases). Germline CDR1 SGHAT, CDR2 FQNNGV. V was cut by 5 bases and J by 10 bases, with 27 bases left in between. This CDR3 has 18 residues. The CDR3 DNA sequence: TGTGCCAGCAGCCCAAGGGGGGGGAATACAGGCTATGACTCACCCCTCCACTTT. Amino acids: CASSPRGGNTGYDSPLHF.

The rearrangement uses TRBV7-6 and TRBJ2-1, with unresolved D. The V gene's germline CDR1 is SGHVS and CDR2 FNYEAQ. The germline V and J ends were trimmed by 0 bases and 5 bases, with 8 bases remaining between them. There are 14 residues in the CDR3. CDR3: CASSLAHLNNEQFF. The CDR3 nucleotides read TGTGCCAGCAGCTTAGCCCACCTCAACAATGAGCAGTTCTTC.

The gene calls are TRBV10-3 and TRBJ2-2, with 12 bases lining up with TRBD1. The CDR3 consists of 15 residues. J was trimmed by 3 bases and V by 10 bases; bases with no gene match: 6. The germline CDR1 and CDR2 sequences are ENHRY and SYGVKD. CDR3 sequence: CASSGQGADTGELFF. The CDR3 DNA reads TGTGCCAGCTCGGGACAGGGGGCGGACACCGGGGAGCTGTTTTTT.

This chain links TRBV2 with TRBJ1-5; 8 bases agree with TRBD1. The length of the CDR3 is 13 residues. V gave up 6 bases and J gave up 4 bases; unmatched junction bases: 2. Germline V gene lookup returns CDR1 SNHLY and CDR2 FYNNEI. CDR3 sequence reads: CASSNRGNQPQHF. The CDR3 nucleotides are TGTGCCAGCAGCAACAGGGGGAATCAGCCCCAGCATTTT.

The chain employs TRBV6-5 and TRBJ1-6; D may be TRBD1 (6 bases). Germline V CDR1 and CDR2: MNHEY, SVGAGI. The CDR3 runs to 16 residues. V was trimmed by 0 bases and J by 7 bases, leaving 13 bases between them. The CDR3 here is CASSYSGGAVNSPLHF. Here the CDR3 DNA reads TGTGCCAGCAGTTACTCAGGGGGGGCCGTGAATTCACCCCTCCACTTT.

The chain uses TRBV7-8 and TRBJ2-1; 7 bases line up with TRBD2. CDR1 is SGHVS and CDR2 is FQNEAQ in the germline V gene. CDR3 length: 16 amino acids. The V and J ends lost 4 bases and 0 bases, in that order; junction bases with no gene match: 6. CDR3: CASSSPGRSSYNEQFF. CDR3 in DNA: TGTGCCAGCAGCTCGCCCGGGAGGAGCTCCTACAATGAGCAGTTCTTC.

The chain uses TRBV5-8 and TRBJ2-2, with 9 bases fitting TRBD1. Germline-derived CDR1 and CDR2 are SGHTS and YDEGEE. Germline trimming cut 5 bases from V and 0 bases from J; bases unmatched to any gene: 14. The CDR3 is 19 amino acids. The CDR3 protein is CASRPGTGIFYANTGELFF. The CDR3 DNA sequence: TGTGCCAGCAGACCCGGGACAGGGATTTTCTACGCGAACACCGGGGAGCTGTTTTTT.